The rows below give T cell receptor beta chains drawn from one sample of a study of blood T cell repertoires in COVID-19. Assay: immunoSEQ multiplex PCR; the TCRdb copy retains only in-frame clones and omits some. Altogether fewer than 9,500 clones are present, 70% to 90% being singletons, with the ten largest covering approximately 7.2%. Sequencing was carried out using peripheral blood. The receptors derive from a woman between 50 and 59 years old with active or convalescent COVID-19. CDR3s include the opening cysteine and the closing phenylalanine or tryptophan. A D gene is named only where the DNA matches it firmly. Where a row states a size, it is once, few, many or the class of an expanded clone; other rows omit it.

size: .
J: TRBJ2-5
V: TRBV18
D: TRBD2
CDR3: CASSRTSGSPGETQYF
DNA: TGTGCCAGCTCACGGACTAGCGGGAGCCCCGGGGAGACCCAGTACTTC

size: .
J: TRBJ1-1
V: TRBV7-8
D: .
CDR3: CASSLVEGGGYNGEAFF
DNA: TGTGCCAGCAGCTTAGTCGAAGGGGGTGGTTACAATGGTGAAGCTTTCTTT

size: .
J: TRBJ2-3
V: TRBV2
D: TRBD2
CDR3: CASSSGTSGPTDTQYF
DNA: TGTGCCAGCAGTTCCGGGACTAGCGGGCCCACAGATACGCAGTATTTT

size: .
J: TRBJ1-5
V: TRBV4-3
D: .
CDR3: CASSLARSEPQHF
DNA: TGCGCCAGCAGCTTAGCGAGATCGGAGCCCCAGCATTTT

size: .
J: TRBJ2-2
V: TRBV24-1
D: .
CDR3: CATSDPGVSGTGELFF
DNA: TGTGCCACCAGTGATCCAGGGGTCTCGGGCACCGGGGAGCTGTTTTTT

size: .
J: TRBJ2-1
V: TRBV5-4
D: .
CDR3: CASSPTGTTYNEQFF
DNA: TGTGCCAGCAGCCCCACAGGGACCACCTACAATGAGCAGTTCTTC

size: few
J: TRBJ1-1
V: TRBV27
D: .
CDR3: CASRELGNTEAFF
DNA: TGTGCCAGCAGGGAGCTGGGGAACACTGAAGCTTTCTTT

size: .
J: TRBJ1-2
V: TRBV6-6
D: .
CDR3: CASSPRGARDGYTF
DNA: TGTGCCAGCAGTCCCCGGGGGGCCAGGGACGGCTACACCTTC

size: .
J: TRBJ2-1
V: TRBV28
D: TRBD2
CDR3: CATIAGVASNEQFF
DNA: TGTGCCACCATAGCGGGAGTGGCCTCCAATGAGCAGTTCTTC

size: .
J: TRBJ1-5
V: TRBV4-3
D: TRBD1
CDR3: CASSQDTQGIGNQPQHF
DNA: TGCGCCAGCAGCCAAGATACACAGGGGATAGGCAATCAGCCCCAGCATTTT